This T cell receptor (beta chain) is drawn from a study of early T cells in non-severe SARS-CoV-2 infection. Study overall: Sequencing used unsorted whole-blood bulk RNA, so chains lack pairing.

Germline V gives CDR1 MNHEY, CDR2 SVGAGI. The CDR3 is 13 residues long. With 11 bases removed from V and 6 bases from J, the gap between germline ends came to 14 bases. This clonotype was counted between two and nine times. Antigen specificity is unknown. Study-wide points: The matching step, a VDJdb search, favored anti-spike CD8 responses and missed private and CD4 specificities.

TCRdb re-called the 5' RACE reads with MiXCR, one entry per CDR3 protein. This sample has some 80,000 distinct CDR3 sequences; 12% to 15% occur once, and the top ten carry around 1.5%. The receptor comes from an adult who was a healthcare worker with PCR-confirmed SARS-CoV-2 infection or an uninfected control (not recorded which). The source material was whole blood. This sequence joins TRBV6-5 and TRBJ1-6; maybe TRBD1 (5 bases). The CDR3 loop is CAATQDLNSPLHF. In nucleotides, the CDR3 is TGTGCCGCCACACAGGACCTTAATTCACCCCTCCACTTT.